These 2 T cell receptor beta chains were sequenced from one sample in a study of T cell changes during pregnancy in multiple sclerosis (dated by TCRdb to about 2019). The library was prepared using the immunoSEQ multiplex PCR assay. Imported from immuneACCESS, the table was reduced by TCRdb to in-frame sequences with V and J called. These copies leave out some clones; in studies compared against another copy, an unresolved V gene accounts for under half, and the cause of the remainder is not known. The sample table contains some 50,000 clones; only one count was recorded for around 92% of them. The top ten clones comprise 0.15% to 0.2% of the sample. The sequenced sample was CD4+ T cells from peripheral blood mononuclear cells, obtained in the second trimester of pregnancy. These receptors were obtained from a female donor with multiple sclerosis, enrolled in a pregnancy study.

V is TRBV30 and J is TRBJ1-5; tentatively, D is TRBD1 (5 bases). This CDR3 has 14 amino acids. The V end lost 1 base, the J end lost 1 base, and 8 bases lay between the germline ends. Germline-derived CDR1 and CDR2 are GTSNPN and SVGIG (reference sequence). The CDR3, as DNA: TGTGCCTGGAGTGCTCAGGGCAGCAATCAGCCCCAGCATTTT. It specifies CAWSAQGSNQPQHF.

This clone was seen once. The genes are TRBV9 and TRBJ2-2; tentative D call: TRBD2 (6 bases). V was clipped by 1 base and J by 6 bases, with 13 bases between them. The CDR3 consists of 15 residues. Germline-derived CDR1 and CDR2 are SGDLS and YYNGEE. In nucleotides, the CDR3 is TGTGCCAGCAGCGTACACTTAGGGGAGGCCGGGGAGCTGTTTTTT. Encoded protein: CASSVHLGEAGELFF.